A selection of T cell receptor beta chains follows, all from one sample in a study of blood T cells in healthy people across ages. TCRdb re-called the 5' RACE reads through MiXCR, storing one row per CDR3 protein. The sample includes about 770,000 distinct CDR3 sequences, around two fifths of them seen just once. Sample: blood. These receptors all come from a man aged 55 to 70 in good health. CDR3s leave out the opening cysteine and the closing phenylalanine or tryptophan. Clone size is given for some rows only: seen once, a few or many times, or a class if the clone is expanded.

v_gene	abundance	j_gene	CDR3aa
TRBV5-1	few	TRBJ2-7	ASSWDPEGYEQY
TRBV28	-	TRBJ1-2	ASLREMGYGYT
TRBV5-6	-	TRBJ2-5	ASSLGGGSNEQY
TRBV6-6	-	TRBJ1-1	ASGGLSATEAF
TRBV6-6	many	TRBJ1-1	ASSYDTEAF
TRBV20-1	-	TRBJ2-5	SAGLSGEVETQY
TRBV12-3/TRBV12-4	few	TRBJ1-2	ASSLGVGPYT
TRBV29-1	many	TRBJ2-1	SVGMGEQF
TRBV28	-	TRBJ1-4	ASSFSGGLNEKLF
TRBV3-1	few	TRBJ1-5	ASSQGPGSQH
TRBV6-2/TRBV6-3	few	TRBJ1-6	ASSPSGTGNSPLH
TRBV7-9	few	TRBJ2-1	ASSSTTRGNNEQF
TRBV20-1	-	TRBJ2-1	SAPGQGGNEQF
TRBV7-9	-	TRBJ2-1	AIAGGNLNEQF
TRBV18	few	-	ASSRSKGASDEQY